This T cell receptor (beta chain) was sequenced for a study of blood T cell repertoires in COVID-19. On the study more broadly: Specimens from acute and convalescent COVID-19 originated in the United States, Italy and Spain. The cDNA or gDNA used as material had been derived from T cells, B-cell-depleted T cells, or PBMCs.

As processed by the authors: Amplification of reference gene primers was used by the study to estimate nucleated cell counts. Profiled with immunoSEQ multiplex PCR; TCRdb holds only in-frame clones, not every one. The V and J calls and clone size come from that table; D and trimming were worked out from the DNA. The sample lists a few hundred thousand clones; 85% to 90% were seen once. CDR1 is SGDLS and CDR2 is YYNGEE in the germline V gene. With V trimmed by 2 bases and J by 4 bases, 6 bases remained unmatched. The CDR3 length is 16 residues. The rearrangement uses TRBV9 and TRBJ2-3; 11 bases align to TRBD2. The receptor comes from a woman aged 25 to 39 with COVID-19, enrolled during active disease. The specimen sequenced was peripheral blood. CDR3 DNA: TGTGCCAGCAGCGTTGGCCTAGCGGGAGGAGCAGATACGCAGTATTTT. Translated, it gives CASSVGLAGGADTQYF.